These 18 T cell receptor beta chains were sequenced from one sample in a study of CD8 T cells in Susac syndrome. The authors reverse transcribed roughly 0.5 to 1 ug RNA with random hexamers. One entry per CDR3 protein, called by TCRdb with MiXCR from the immunoSEQ multiplex PCR reads. The repertoire consists of roughly 150,000 distinct CDR3 sequences, with 92% occurring once and the leading ten covering more than 0.07%. The sequenced sample was CD4+ T cells from PBMCs. The receptor source for this set is a human donor in good health.

The chain has TRBV11-2 and TRBJ2-3; unclear D gene. The CDR3 extends over 12 amino acids. The V gene's germline CDR1 is SGHAT and CDR2 FQNNGV. V was clipped by 6 bases and J by 10 bases, with 14 bases between them. Written as DNA, the CDR3 is TGTGCCAGCAGTTTTCTCTCGCTAGCGCAGTATTTT. Amino acid sequence: CASSFLSLAQYF.

This chain joins TRBV19 and TRBJ1-5, with 8 positions matching TRBD1. Germline loops: CDR1 LNHDA, CDR2 SQIVND (reference sequence). Trimming removed 6 bases from V and 1 base from J; junction bases left unmatched: 14. CDR3 length: 18 amino acids. CDR3 DNA sequence: TGTGCCAGTAGCTGGGAATGGACAGGGAGAATGAGCAATCAGCCCCAGCATTTT. Its protein is CASSWEWTGRMSNQPQHF.

The chain couples TRBV9 to TRBJ1-6, with D possibly being TRBD1 (5 bases). This CDR3 region has 14 residues. V was clipped by 4 bases and J by 10 bases, with 15 bases between them. Germline assignment: CDR1 SGDLS and CDR2 YYNGEE. CDR3 nucleotide sequence: TGTGCCAGCAGCCAGGGAAATGGGGCCTCACCCCTCCACTTT. Protein sequence: CASSQGNGASPLHF.

This chain connects TRBV3-1 to TRBJ2-3, with TRBD1 matching over 8 bases. Germline V gives CDR1 LGHDT, CDR2 YNNKEL (reference sequence). With V trimmed by 2 bases and J by 4 bases, 11 bases remained unmatched. The length of the CDR3 is 17 residues. As DNA, the CDR3 is TGTGCCAGCAGCCAAATCGAGCAGGGGGCAAACTCAGATACGCAGTATTTT. Amino acids: CASSQIEQGANSDTQYF.

This rearrangement joins TRBV5-1 to TRBJ1-1; 11 bases are shared with TRBD1. Germline CDR1 reads SGHRS; CDR2 reads YFSETQ. J gave up 3 bases and V 4 bases, and 8 bases lay outside the gene matches. The length of the CDR3 is 16 residues. CDR3 DNA sequence: TGCGCCAGCAGCCCCCGGACAGGGGGCGTCGACACTGAAGCTTTCTTT. It yields the protein CASSPRTGGVDTEAFF.

The chain has TRBV7-9 and TRBJ2-1, with TRBD2 matching over 14 bases. This CDR3 spans 19 amino acids. V was clipped by 4 bases and J by 1 base; unmatched bases: 9. CDR1 and CDR2 from the germline V gene are SEHNR and FQNEAQ (reference sequence). For the CDR3, the DNA is TGTGCCAGCAGCTCCCGGACTAGCGGGAGGAAGTTATCCTACAATGAGCAGTTCTTC. Amino acid sequence: CASSSRTSGRKLSYNEQFF.

As DNA, the CDR3 is TGCAGTGCCCAGGGGGCAGCCACAGATACGCAGTATTTT. It specifies CSAQGAATDTQYF. The chain is built from TRBV20-1 and TRBJ2-3, with TRBD1 identical over 8 bases. Per germline, CDR1 DFQATT and CDR2 SNEGSKA (reference sequence). Germline trimming cut 6 bases from V and 2 bases from J; bases unmatched to any gene: 4. The CDR3 contains 13 residues.

The CDR3 coding sequence is TGTGCCAGCAGCCAGGTGGACATCACTGAAGCTTTCTTT. Translated, it gives CASSQVDITEAFF. This rearrangement joins TRBV3-1 to TRBJ1-1; possibly TRBD1 for D (5 bases). This CDR3 is built from 13 residues. Trimming took 3 bases from V and 4 from J, leaving 9 bases between them. Germline V CDR1 and CDR2: LGHDT, YNNKEL (reference sequence).

This chain uses TRBV19 with TRBJ1-5; 10 bases are shared with TRBD1. Germline-derived CDR1 and CDR2 are LNHDA and SQIVND (reference sequence). The CDR3 extends over 16 amino acids. J lost 5 bases, V lost 5 bases, and 9 bases had no gene match. The CDR3 region is CASSLAGTGVYQPQHF. As DNA, the CDR3 is TGTGCCAGTAGTTTAGCCGGGACAGGGGTGTATCAGCCCCAGCATTTT.

This chain uses TRBV7-2 with TRBJ2-2, with TRBD2 identical over 11 bases. V shed 4 bases, J shed 6 bases, and the junction held 4 bases outside the gene matches. From germline, CDR1 is SGHTA and CDR2 FQGNSA. The CDR3 covers 15 residues. Here the CDR3 DNA reads TGTGCCAGCAGCTCCATAGCGGGGGGGCCCGGGGAGCTGTTTTTT. The encoded protein is CASSSIAGGPGELFF. Complete variable domain (other parts from reference TRBV7-2 and TRBJ2-2): GAGVSQSPSNKVTEKGKDVELRCDPISGHTALYWYRQSLGQGLEFLIYFQGNSAPDKSGLPSDRFSAERTGGSVSTLTIQRTQQEDSAVYLCASSSIAGGPGELFFGEGSRLTVL.

The chain is built from TRBV12-5 and TRBJ1-2, with no clear D. This CDR3 has 14 residues. The V and J ends lost 3 bases and 4 bases respectively, with 12 bases between them. Germline V gene data show CDR1 as LGHNT and CDR2 as FRNRAP. The CDR3 sequence is CASGFPRVSYGYTF. The CDR3 DNA is TGTGCTAGTGGTTTTCCCCGGGTCAGCTATGGCTACACCTTC.

The J gene is TRBJ1-5, the V gene TRBV6-1, with a possible D match to TRBD1 (5 bases). Trimming cost V 6 bases and J 5 bases, with 11 bases left between them. The CDR3 sequence is 13 residues long. Germline V gives CDR1 MNHNS, CDR2 SASEGT. CDR3 coding DNA: TGTGCCAGCAGGGTCCAGGGCGATCAGCCCCAGCATTTT. Translated, it gives CASRVQGDQPQHF.

This chain links TRBV7-9 with TRBJ1-3; D is uncertain. Trimming pared 5 bases from V and 0 bases from J, leaving 11 bases between. The germline CDR1 and CDR2 sequences are SEHNR and FQNEAQ (reference sequence). CDR3 size: 15 residues. The CDR3, as DNA: TGTGCCAGCAGCCCCCCTGGCCTCTCTGGAAACACCATATATTTT. Translation gives CASSPPGLSGNTIYF.

The chain has TRBV20-1 and TRBJ2-2, with D tentatively TRBD2 (5 bases). V was shortened by 3 bases and J by 3 bases, with 11 bases between the two germline ends. CDR1 is DFQATT, CDR2 SNEGSKA, per germline (reference sequence). CDR3 length: 14 amino acids. The CDR3 sequence: CSAREDPDTGELFF. For the CDR3, the DNA is TGCAGTGCTAGGGAGGACCCGGACACCGGGGAGCTGTTTTTT.

DNA for the CDR3: TGTGCCAGCAGTTTGGCCCCGTCGTCCTTGAACATTCAGTACTTC. Its translation: CASSLAPSSLNIQYF. The rearrangement joins TRBV12-3 or TRBV12-4 to TRBJ2-4; no definite D call. V was cut by 3 bases and J by 7 bases, with 16 bases left in between. This CDR3 is 15 amino acids long.

The CDR3 DNA sequence: TGCGCCAGCAGCCAAGAGTTGTCTGGGGCCAACGTCCTGACTTTC. Translated, it gives CASSQELSGANVLTF. The chain recombines TRBV4-3 with TRBJ2-6; D is unresolved. Trimming removed 0 bases from V and 1 base from J, with 4 bases in between. The germline CDR1 and CDR2 sequences are LGHNA and YSLEER. The CDR3 is 15 amino acids.

This clonotype was observed a single time. The CDR3 nucleotides are TGCGCCAGCAGCTGGACAGGGTTAAGTCAGCCCCAGCATTTT. The encoded protein is CASSWTGLSQPQHF. This chain joins TRBV5-1 and TRBJ1-5; 8 positions match TRBD1. The CDR3 is 14 residues long. Per the germline V gene, CDR1 is SGHRS and CDR2 is YFSETQ. The trim removed 3 bases at V and 6 bases at J, leaving 5 bases unmatched.

In its sample, this clonotype was seen once. The chain is built from TRBV19 and TRBJ2-3; tentatively, D is TRBD1 (5 bases). V lost 6 bases and J 4 bases, leaving 14 bases between the germline ends. There are 14 residues in the CDR3. Germline-derived CDR1 and CDR2 are LNHDA and SQIVND (reference sequence). The CDR3 here is CASSMRVRADTQYF. CDR3 nucleotide sequence: TGTGCCAGTAGCATGAGAGTCAGGGCAGATACGCAGTATTTT.